Listed below are T cell receptor beta chains from one sample, sequenced in a study of T cell repertoires in cytomegalovirus infection. TCRdb independently ran MiXCR on the reads; one entry per CDR3 protein. The sample records under 600,000 distinct CDR3 sequences, approximately 15% being singletons. The sequenced material came from CD8+ T cells from PBMCs. Receptors originate from a human donor in good health (CMV status not recorded). Some clones in this sample may be carry-over from other donors' samples. CDR3s include the opening cysteine and the closing phenylalanine or tryptophan. A D gene is named only where the DNA matches it firmly. Clone size, where shown, is once, few, many, or a class for clones that have expanded.

abundance | d_gene | j_gene | v_gene | CDR3aa | CDR3nt
few | . | TRBJ2-4 | TRBV18 | CASSRWGAKNIQYF | TGTGCCAGCTCCCGGTGGGGGGCCAAAAACATTCAGTACTTC
many | . | TRBJ1-5 | TRBV27 | CASSPGTIANQPQHF | TGTGCCAGCAGTCCGGGGACAATTGCCAATCAGCCCCAGCATTTT
many | . | TRBJ2-1 | TRBV3-1 | CASSQGISSYNEQFF | TGTGCCAGCAGCCAAGGAATCAGCTCCTACAATGAGCAGTTCTTC
few | . | TRBJ1-2 | TRBV28 | CASSLELGTYGYTF | TGTGCCAGCAGTTTAGAACTGGGGACCTATGGCTACACCTTC
many | . | TRBJ1-2 | TRBV11-2 | CASSSSGTASNYGYTF | TGTGCCAGCAGCTCCTCCGGGACGGCCTCTAACTATGGCTACACCTTC
many | TRBD1 | TRBJ1-6 | TRBV7-8 | CASSSALGTGRSPLHF | TGTGCCAGCAGCTCCGCACTCGGGACAGGGAGGTCACCCCTCCACTTT
. | . | TRBJ2-5 | TRBV5-6 | CASRLKGGETQYF | TGTGCCAGCAGACTGAAGGGGGGGGAGACCCAGTACTTC
many | TRBD2 | TRBJ2-1 | TRBV11-2 | CASSPWTSDRSACNEQFF | TGTGCCAGCAGCCCTTGGACTAGCGACCGGAGTGCGTGCAATGAGCAGTTCTTC
many | TRBD2 | TRBJ2-2 | TRBV11-3 | CASSLDSLAEHDTGELFF | TGTGCCAGCAGCTTAGATTCGCTAGCGGAACACGACACCGGGGAGCTGTTTTTT
many | TRBD1 | TRBJ1-1 | TRBV7-9 | CASSLGGQGTKIEAFF | TGTGCCAGCAGCTTAGGTGGACAGGGAACGAAGATTGAAGCTTTCTTT
few | . | TRBJ1-1 | TRBV4-1 | CASSQIGYQGRENTEAFF | TGCGCCAGCAGCCAAATTGGATATCAGGGCAGGGAGAACACTGAAGCTTTCTTT
few | . | TRBJ1-4 | TRBV19 | CASTQISGGFNEKLFF | TGTGCCAGTACCCAAATCTCCGGGGGCTTCAATGAAAAACTGTTTTTT
many | . | TRBJ2-4 | TRBV7-9 | CASSLVSTKNIQYF | TGTGCCAGCAGCTTAGTCTCCACGAAAAACATTCAGTACTTC
. | . | TRBJ2-2 | TRBV4-1 | CASSQGAERDTGELFF | TGCGCCAGCAGCCAAGGTGCGGAGCGGGACACCGGGGAGCTGTTTTTT
few | . | TRBJ2-5 | TRBV14 | CASSQGQQETQYF | TGTGCCAGCAGCCAAGGACAGCAAGAGACCCAGTACTTC
. | . | TRBJ1-2 | TRBV12-3/TRBV12-4 | CASSLGGVYLHGYTF | TGTGCCAGCAGTTTGGGGGGGGTGTATCTACATGGCTACACCTTC
many | TRBD2 | TRBJ2-1 | TRBV28 | CASSSTSGNPQNEQFF | TGTGCCAGCAGTTCGACTAGCGGGAACCCTCAGAATGAGCAGTTCTTC
. | TRBD2 | TRBJ2-1 | TRBV12-3/TRBV12-4 | CASSLVAGEVSYNEQFF | TGTGCCAGCAGTTTGGTGGCGGGGGAGGTCTCCTACAATGAGCAGTTCTTC
. | . | TRBJ2-3 | TRBV10-3 | CAISERPALDTQYF | TGTGCCATCAGTGAACGGCCCGCCTTAGATACGCAGTATTTT
. | TRBD2 | TRBJ2-2 | TRBV29-1 | CSVESLAGEGTGELFF | TGCAGCGTTGAGAGTTTAGCGGGAGAAGGAACCGGGGAGCTGTTTTTT